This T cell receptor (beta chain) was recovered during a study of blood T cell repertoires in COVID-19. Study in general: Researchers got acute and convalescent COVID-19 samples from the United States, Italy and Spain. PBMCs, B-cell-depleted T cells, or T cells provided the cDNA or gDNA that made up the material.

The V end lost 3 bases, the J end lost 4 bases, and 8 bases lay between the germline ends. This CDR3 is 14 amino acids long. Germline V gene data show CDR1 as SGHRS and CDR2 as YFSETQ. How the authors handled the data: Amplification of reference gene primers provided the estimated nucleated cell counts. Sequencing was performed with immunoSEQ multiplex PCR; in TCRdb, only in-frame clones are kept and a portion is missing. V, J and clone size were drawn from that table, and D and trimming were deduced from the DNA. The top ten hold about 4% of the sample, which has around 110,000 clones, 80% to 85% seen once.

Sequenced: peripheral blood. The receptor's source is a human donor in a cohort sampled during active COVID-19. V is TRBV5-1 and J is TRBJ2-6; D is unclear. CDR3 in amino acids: CASSSIEGANVLTF. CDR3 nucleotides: TGCGCCAGCAGCTCTATAGAGGGGGCCAACGTCCTGACTTTC.